The present entry profiles one T cell receptor (beta chain) with its context. Its specificity is unknown. The junction shows a germline mismatch at one end, possibly a read error. Vbeta (60) and Jbeta (13) primers were used in the PCR. Libraries were prepared by immunoSEQ multiplex PCR; TCRdb keeps only in-frame clonotypes and omits some of them. The sample's table shows around 140,000 clones. This CDR3 has 16 residues. CDR1 and CDR2 (germline): SSHAT, FNYEAQ (reference sequence). This sample is part of a study of cytomegalovirus exposure and HLA in healthy donors. Study context: Counted in an early data release were about 85 million unique TCRs from HLA-typed donors.

General study points: Sequencing likely produced, as an artifact, a cluster of highly shared sequence variants. Rare TCR sequences dominated, though some public TCRs recurred in many donors. A later analysis showed that HLA-associated TCR beta chains had undergone more clonal expansion than equally common others.

What was sequenced was PBMCs. This rearrangement joins TRBV7-7 to TRBJ2-3, with TRBD2 matching 14 bases. The sequence was collected from a man aged 18 to 35 in good health and CMV-seronegative. The CDR3 protein is CASSPGLAGGSDTQYF. DNA of the CDR3: TGTGCTAGCAGCCCTGGACTAGCGGGAGGTTCCGATACGCAGTATTTT.